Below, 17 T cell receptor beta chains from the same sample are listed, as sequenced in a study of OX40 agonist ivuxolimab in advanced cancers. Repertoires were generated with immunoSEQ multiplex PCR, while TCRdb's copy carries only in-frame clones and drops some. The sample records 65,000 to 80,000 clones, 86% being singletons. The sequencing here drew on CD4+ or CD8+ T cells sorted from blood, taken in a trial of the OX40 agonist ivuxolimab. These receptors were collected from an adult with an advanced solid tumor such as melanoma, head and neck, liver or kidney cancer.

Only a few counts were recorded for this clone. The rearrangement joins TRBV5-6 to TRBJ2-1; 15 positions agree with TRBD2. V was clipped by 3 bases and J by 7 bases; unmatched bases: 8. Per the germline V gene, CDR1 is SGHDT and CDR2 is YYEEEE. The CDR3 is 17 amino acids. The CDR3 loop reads CASSWGLAGGGGNEQFF. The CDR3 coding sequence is TGTGCCAGCAGCTGGGGACTAGCGGGAGGAGGAGGAAATGAGCAGTTCTTC. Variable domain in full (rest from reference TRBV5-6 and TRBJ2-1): DAGVTQSPTHLIKTRGQQVTLRCSPKSGHDTVSWYQQALGQGPQFIFQYYEEEERQRGNFPDRFSGHQFPNYSSELNVNALLLGDSALYLCASSWGLAGGGGNEQFFGPGTRLTVL.

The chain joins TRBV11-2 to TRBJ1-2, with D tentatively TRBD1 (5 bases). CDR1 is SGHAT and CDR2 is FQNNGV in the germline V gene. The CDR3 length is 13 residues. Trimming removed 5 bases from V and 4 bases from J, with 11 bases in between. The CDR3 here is CASSGAGPYGYTF. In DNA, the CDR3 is TGTGCCAGCAGCGGGGCAGGGCCCTATGGCTACACCTTC.

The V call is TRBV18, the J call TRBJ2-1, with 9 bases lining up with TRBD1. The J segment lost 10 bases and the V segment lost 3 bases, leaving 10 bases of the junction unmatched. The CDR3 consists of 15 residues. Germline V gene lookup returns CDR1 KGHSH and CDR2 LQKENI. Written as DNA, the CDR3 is TGTGCCAGCTCACCGCCGGGACAGGGTGCGGGGGAGCAGTTCTTC. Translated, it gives CASSPPGQGAGEQFF. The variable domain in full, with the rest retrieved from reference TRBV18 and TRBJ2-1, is NAGVMQNPRHLVRRRGQEARLRCSPMKGHSHVYWYRQLPEEGLKFMVYLQKENIIDESGMPKERFSAEFPKEGPSILRIQQVVRGDSAAYFCASSPPGQGAGEQFFGPGTRLTVL.

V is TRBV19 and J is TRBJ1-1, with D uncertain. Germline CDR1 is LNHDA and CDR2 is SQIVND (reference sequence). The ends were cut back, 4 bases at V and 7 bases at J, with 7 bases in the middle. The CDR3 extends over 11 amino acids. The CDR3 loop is CASSRALEAFF. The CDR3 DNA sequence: TGTGCCAGTAGTAGGGCACTTGAAGCTTTCTTT.

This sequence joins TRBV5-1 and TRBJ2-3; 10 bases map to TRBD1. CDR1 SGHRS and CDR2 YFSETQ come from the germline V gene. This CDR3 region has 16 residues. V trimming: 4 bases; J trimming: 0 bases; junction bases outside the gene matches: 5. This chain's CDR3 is CASSTTGGLSTDTQYF. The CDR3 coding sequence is TGCGCCAGCAGCACGACAGGGGGCCTTAGCACAGATACGCAGTATTTT.

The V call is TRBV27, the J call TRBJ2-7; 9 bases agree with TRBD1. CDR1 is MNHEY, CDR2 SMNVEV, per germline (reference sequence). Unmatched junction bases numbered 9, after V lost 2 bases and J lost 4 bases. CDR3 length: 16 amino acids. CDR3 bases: TGTGCCAGCAGTTTAGGACCCGGGACAGGGTTATACGAGCAGTACTTC. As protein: CASSLGPGTGLYEQYF.

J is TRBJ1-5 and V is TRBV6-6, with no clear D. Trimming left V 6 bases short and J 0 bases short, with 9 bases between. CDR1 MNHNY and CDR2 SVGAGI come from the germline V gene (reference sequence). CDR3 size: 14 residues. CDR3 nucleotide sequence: TGTGCCAGCAGAGACACCTCTAGCAATCAGCCCCAGCATTTT. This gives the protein CASRDTSSNQPQHF.

CDR3 sequence: CASKTDNAPYEQYF. The CDR3 bases are TGTGCCAGCAAAACCGACAACGCTCCCTACGAGCAGTACTTC. The rearrangement joins TRBV6-1 to TRBJ2-7; D remains ambiguous. V lost 7 bases, J lost 2 bases, and 15 bases lay in between. Looked up from germline, CDR1 is MNHNS and CDR2 is SASEGT. This CDR3 contains 14 residues.

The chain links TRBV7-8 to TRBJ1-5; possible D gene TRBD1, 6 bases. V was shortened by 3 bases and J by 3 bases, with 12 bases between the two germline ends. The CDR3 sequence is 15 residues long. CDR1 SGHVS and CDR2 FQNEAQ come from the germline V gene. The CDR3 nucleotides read TGTGCCAGCAGCTTGGGGACAACTAACAATCAGCCCCAGCATTTT. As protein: CASSLGTTNNQPQHF.

CDR3: CASSIQGSLTDTQYF. The CDR3 DNA reads TGTGCCAGCAGCATACAGGGGAGTCTGACAGATACGCAGTATTTT. The genes are TRBV5-4 and TRBJ2-3; 7 nucleotides line up with TRBD1. J lost 3 bases, V lost 4 bases, and 8 bases had no gene match. The CDR3 length is 15 residues. CDR1 and CDR2 (germline): SGHNT, YYREEE (reference sequence).

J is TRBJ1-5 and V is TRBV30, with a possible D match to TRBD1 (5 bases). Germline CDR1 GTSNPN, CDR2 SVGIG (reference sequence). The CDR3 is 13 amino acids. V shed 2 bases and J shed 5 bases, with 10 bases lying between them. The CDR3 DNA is TGTGCCTGGAGTCGGGGGGGTTATCAGCCCCAGCATTTT. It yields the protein CAWSRGGYQPQHF.

CDR3 region: CASSLVAGAGNTIYF. Written as DNA, the CDR3 is TGCGCCAGCAGCTTGGTGGCGGGTGCTGGAAACACCATATATTTT. J is TRBJ1-3 and V is TRBV5-1, with unresolved D. The CDR3 is made up of 15 amino acids. Trimming took off 0 bases at V and 2 bases at J, with 9 bases between the two ends. Looked up from germline, CDR1 is SGHRS and CDR2 is YFSETQ. The full variable domain, its missing parts supplied by reference TRBV5-1 and TRBJ1-3, is KAGVTQTPRYLIKTRGQQVTLSCSPISGHRSVSWYQQTPGQGLQFLFEYFSETQRNKGNFPGRFSGRQFSNSRSEMNVSTLELGDSALYLCASSLVAGAGNTIYFGEGSWLTVV.

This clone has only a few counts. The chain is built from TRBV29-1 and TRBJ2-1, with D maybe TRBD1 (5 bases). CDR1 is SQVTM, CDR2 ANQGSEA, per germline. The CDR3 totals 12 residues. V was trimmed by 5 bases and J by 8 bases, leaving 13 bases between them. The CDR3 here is CSVQGLSDEQFF. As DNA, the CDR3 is TGCAGCGTTCAGGGTCTAAGCGATGAGCAGTTCTTC.

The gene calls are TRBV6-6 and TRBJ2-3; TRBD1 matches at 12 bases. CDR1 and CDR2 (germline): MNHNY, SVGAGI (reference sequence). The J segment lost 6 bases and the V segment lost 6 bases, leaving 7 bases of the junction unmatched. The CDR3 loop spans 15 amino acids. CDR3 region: CASRLPGQGADTQYF. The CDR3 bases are TGTGCCAGCAGATTACCGGGACAGGGGGCGGATACGCAGTATTTT.

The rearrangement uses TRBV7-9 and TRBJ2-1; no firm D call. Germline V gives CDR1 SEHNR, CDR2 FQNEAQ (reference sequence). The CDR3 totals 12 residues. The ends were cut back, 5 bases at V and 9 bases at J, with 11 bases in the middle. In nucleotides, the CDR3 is TGTGCCAGCAGCCCGATGACGGGTGAGCAGTTCTTC. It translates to CASSPMTGEQFF.

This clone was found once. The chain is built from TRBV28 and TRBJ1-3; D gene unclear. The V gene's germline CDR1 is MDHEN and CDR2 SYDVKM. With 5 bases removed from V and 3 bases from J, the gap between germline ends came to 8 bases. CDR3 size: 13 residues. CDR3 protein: CASSPMNGNTIYF. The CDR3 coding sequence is TGTGCCAGCAGTCCCATGAATGGAAACACCATATATTTT.

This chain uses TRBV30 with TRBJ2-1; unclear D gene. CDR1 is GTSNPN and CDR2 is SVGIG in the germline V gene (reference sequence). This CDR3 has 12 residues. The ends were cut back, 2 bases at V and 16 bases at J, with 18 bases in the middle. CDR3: CAWSHPPASLFF. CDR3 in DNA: TGTGCCTGGAGTCACCCCCCAGCCTCTCTTTTCTTC.